The sequence of this T cell receptor beta chain was determined in a study of T cell repertoires in cytomegalovirus infection. Study in general: CMV infection together with matching HLA type was indicated by public TCR beta signatures.

TCRdb redid the calling of the reads with MiXCR, one entry per CDR3 protein. Among hundreds of thousands of distinct CDR3 sequences listed, 18% were seen once. Trimming removed 5 bases from V and 10 bases from J; junction bases left unmatched: 6. The germline gives CDR1 SEHNR, CDR2 FQNEAQ (reference sequence). CDR3 size: 13 residues. This clonotype came up many times. This sequence joins TRBV7-9 and TRBJ1-4, with 8 nucleotides matching TRBD1. The sample consisted of PBMCs. This TCR derives from a human donor in good health (CMV status not recorded). Some clones in this sample may be carry-over from other donors' samples. The CDR3, as DNA: TGTGCCAGCAGCCACGGACAGGGAGGAAAACTGTTTTTT. Protein: CASSHGQGGKLFF.